Listed here is a single TCR beta chain. The assay was immunoSEQ multiplex PCR, and TCRdb's table has in-frame clones only and misses some. This table has hundreds of thousands of clones, approximately 85% appearing once. This entry comes from a study of blood T cell repertoires in COVID-19. Study context: The United States, Italy and Spain provided the acute and convalescent COVID-19 samples.

This CDR3 is built from 13 residues. CDR1 and CDR2 from the germline V gene are PRHDT and FYEKMQ (reference sequence). V was trimmed by 2 bases and J by 5 bases, leaving 10 bases between them. What was sequenced was peripheral blood. The receptor comes from a human donor in a cohort sampled during active COVID-19. The J gene is TRBJ2-7, the V gene TRBV13; TRBD2 might be the D (5 bases). CDR3 DNA sequence: TGTGCCAGCAGCTTACGAGGGCTCCACGAGCAGTACTTC. It yields the protein CASSLRGLHEQYF.